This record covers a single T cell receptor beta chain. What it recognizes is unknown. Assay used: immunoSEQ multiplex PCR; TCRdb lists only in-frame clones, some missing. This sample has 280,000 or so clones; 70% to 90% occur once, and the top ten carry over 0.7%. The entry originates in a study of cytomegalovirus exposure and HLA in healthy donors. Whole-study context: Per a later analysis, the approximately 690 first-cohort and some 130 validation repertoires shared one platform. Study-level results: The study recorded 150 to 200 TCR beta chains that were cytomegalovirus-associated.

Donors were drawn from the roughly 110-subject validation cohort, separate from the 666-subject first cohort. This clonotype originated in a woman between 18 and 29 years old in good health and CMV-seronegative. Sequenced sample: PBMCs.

The DNA of the CDR3 is TGTGCCACCAGAGGGGGTCGAGGCTACACCTTC. This gives the protein CATRGGRGYTF. V gene TRBV6-1 combines with J gene TRBJ1-2; D possibly corresponds to TRBD1 (6 bases). CDR3 length: 11 residues. Trimming pared 10 bases from V and 8 bases from J, leaving 14 bases between. The germline V gene encodes CDR1 MNHNS and CDR2 SASEGT.